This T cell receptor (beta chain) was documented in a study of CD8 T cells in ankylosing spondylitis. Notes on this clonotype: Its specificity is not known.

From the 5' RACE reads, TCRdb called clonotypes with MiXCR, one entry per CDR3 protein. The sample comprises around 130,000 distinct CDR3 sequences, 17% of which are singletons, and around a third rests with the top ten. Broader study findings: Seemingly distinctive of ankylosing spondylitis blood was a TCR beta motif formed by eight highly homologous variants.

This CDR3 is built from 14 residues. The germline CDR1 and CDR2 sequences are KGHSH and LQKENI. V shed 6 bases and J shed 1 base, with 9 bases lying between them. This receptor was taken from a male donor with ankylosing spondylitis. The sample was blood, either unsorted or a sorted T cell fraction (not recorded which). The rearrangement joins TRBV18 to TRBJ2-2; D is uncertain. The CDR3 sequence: CASSPPGNTGELFF. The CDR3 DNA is TGTGCCAGCTCCCCCCCCGGGAACACCGGGGAGCTGTTTTTT.